This TCR beta chain was retrieved from a study of T cell responses to AZD1222 COVID-19 vaccine. The CDR3 is 14 amino acids. The germline gives CDR1 SGHVS, CDR2 FQNEAQ. The junction had 1 base not matched to a gene; V was cut back by 1 base and J by 4 bases. TCRdb's copy holds only in-frame clones and misses some; the assay was immunoSEQ multiplex PCR. This sample has roughly 150,000 clones, with around 90% found just once. The rearrangement joins TRBV7-8 to TRBJ1-3; 7 bases map to TRBD1. This clonotype was sampled from an adult who received the AZD1222 COVID-19 vaccine. Sample: peripheral blood, taken 28 days after the second AZD1222 dose. The CDR3 nucleotides are TGTGCCAGCAGCTTAGGGACAGGAGGAAACACCATATATTTT. Protein sequence: CASSLGTGGNTIYF.